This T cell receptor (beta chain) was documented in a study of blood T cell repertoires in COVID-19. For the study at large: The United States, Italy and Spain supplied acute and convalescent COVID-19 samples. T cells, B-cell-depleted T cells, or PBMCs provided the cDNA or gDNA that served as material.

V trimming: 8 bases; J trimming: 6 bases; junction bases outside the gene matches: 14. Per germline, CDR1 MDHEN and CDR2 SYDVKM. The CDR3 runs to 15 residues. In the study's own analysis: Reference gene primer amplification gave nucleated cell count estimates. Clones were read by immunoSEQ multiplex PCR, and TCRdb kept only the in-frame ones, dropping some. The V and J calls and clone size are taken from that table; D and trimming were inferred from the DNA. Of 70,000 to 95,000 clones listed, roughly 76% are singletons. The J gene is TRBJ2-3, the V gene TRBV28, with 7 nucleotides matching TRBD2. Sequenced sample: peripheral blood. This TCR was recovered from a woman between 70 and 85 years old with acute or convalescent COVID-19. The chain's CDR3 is CASPLVCGSPDTQYF. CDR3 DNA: TGTGCCAGCCCCCTAGTGTGCGGGAGCCCCGATACGCAGTATTTT.